This T cell receptor (beta chain) was identified during a study of blood T cell repertoires in COVID-19. On the study more broadly: Material from acute and convalescent COVID-19 was sourced from the United States, Italy and Spain. PBMCs, B-cell-depleted T cells, or T cells provided the cDNA or gDNA that made up the material.

Only in-frame clones appear in the TCRdb table, and some are missing; sequencing was by immunoSEQ multiplex PCR. The data show about 200,000 clones, approximately 80% seen once. V lost 5 bases to trimming and J lost 1 base; unmatched junction nucleotides: 7. The CDR3 is 15 residues long. Germline loops: CDR1 SGHTA, CDR2 FQGNSA. This chain joins TRBV7-2 and TRBJ1-2; 7 positions agree with TRBD1. The TCR sequence derives from a man aged 40-55 years who had recovered from COVID-19. Material for sequencing was PBMCs or T cells enriched from blood (not recorded which). CDR3 nucleotides: TGTGCCAGCAGCCCCCAGGGACAGATTAACTATGGCTACACCTTC. This codes for CASSPQGQINYGYTF.